This TCR beta chain was identified during a study of identical twins. Note on this clonotype: Its antigen is still unknown.

Between the trimmed V and J ends, which lost 1 base and 5 bases, there was a span of 15 bases. This CDR3 has 16 residues. The germline CDR1 and CDR2 sequences are MGHRA and YSYEKL. General study points: Beta out-of-frame twin sharing showed a weaker excess.

A universal primer binding site was introduced by template switching. The final cDNA contained unique molecular identifiers. TCRdb re-called the 5' RACE reads with MiXCR, one entry per CDR3 protein. The sample shows 350,000 to 450,000 distinct CDR3 sequences, approximately 17% of them seen only once. The V and J genes are TRBV4-1 and TRBJ2-1, with D maybe TRBD2 (7 bases). Sequencing used naive T cells sorted from blood. This receptor was taken from a man in his fifties or sixties in good health. CDR3 bases: TGCGCCAGCAGCCAAGTTTGGGGGGGGCCCCACAATGAGCAGTTCTTC. Its protein product is CASSQVWGGPHNEQFF.